The 21 T cell receptor beta chains in this list originate from one sample, sequenced in a study of T-cell memory formation after mild COVID-19. TCRdb re-called the 5' RACE reads with MiXCR, one entry per CDR3 protein. The sample consists of fewer than 700,000 distinct CDR3 sequences, roughly a fifth of them appearing once. The specimen was PBMCs or a T cell subset sorted from them (not recorded which). The source of these receptors is an adult woman who had mild COVID-19 (a few samples of this study predate the infection). Cell type and time point are not known.

This clonotype showed up just a few times. The chain links TRBV4-3 to TRBJ2-7; D unresolved. This CDR3 is built from 15 residues. V gave up 2 bases and J gave up 5 bases, with 16 bases separating them. Germline values: CDR1 LGHNA, CDR2 YSLEER. CDR3 in amino acids: CASSQKAKQSHEQYF. As DNA, the CDR3 is TGCGCCAGCAGCCAAAAGGCGAAACAGAGCCACGAGCAGTACTTC.

The V call is TRBV10-3, the J call TRBJ1-2; 8 bases map to TRBD1. CDR3 size: 15 residues. Germline trimming cut 3 bases from V and 8 bases from J; bases unmatched to any gene: 11. Germline V gene data show CDR1 as ENHRY and CDR2 as SYGVKD. CDR3 region: CAISDPEDRVAGYTF. In DNA, the CDR3 is TGTGCCATCAGTGACCCAGAGGACAGGGTCGCCGGCTACACCTTC.

The J gene is TRBJ2-3, the V gene TRBV7-9; the D gene is possibly TRBD1 (6 bases). The V gene's germline CDR1 is SEHNR and CDR2 FQNEAQ (reference sequence). V was pared by 2 bases and J by 4 bases, with 19 bases between. The CDR3 sequence is 17 residues long. CDR3 nucleotides: TGTGCCAGCAGCTTATGGCCTCAGGGGCAAGCGGCAGATACGCAGTATTTT. It codes for CASSLWPQGQAADTQYF.

The chain joins TRBV11-2 to TRBJ2-7; D unresolved. The CDR3 is 15 residues long. The V end was cut by 5 bases, the J end by 3 bases, with 17 bases between. Germline CDR1 SGHAT, CDR2 FQNNGV. CDR3 in amino acids: CASSLSATSLYEQYF. For the CDR3, the DNA is TGTGCCAGCAGCCTCTCCGCGACTTCTCTCTACGAGCAGTACTTC.

In its sample, this clonotype was seen many times. This chain connects TRBV10-3 to TRBJ1-5; unclear D gene. There are 14 residues in the CDR3. Between the trimmed V and J ends, which lost 0 bases and 6 bases, there was a span of 9 bases. The germline V gene encodes CDR1 ENHRY and CDR2 SYGVKD. Here the CDR3 DNA reads TGTGCCATCAGTGAGTCGGGCGGCAGTCAGCCCCAGCATTTT. Translating gives CAISESGGSQPQHF.

The chain couples TRBV4-2 to TRBJ1-1; D ambiguous. The CDR3 has 13 residues. V was cut by 5 bases and J by 3 bases, with 10 bases left in between. CDR1 and CDR2 from the germline V gene are LGHNA and YNFKEQ. Here the CDR3 DNA reads TGTGCCAGCAGCTTGAATGGATACACTGAAGCTTTCTTT. It yields the protein CASSLNGYTEAFF.

The genes are TRBV15 and TRBJ1-3; D might be TRBD1 (5 bases). Trimming stripped 0 bases from V and 0 bases from J, with 12 bases between. The CDR3 is 17 residues long. Germline V gene sequence: CDR1 LNHNV, CDR2 YYDKDF (reference sequence). Here the CDR3 reads CATSREGGGVSGNTIYF. The CDR3 DNA reads as TGTGCCACCAGCAGAGAGGGGGGTGGTGTCTCTGGAAACACCATATATTTT.

Only a few counts were recorded for this clonotype. This chain connects TRBV20-1 to TRBJ2-5; 12 positions agree with TRBD2. This CDR3 comprises 17 residues. The germline CDR1 and CDR2 sequences are DFQATT and SNEGSKA (reference sequence). V dropped 4 bases and J dropped 2; count of bases not matched to a gene: 11. The CDR3 spells CSAILTSGSIGQETQYF. The CDR3 DNA follows: TGCAGTGCTATTTTGACTAGCGGGAGTATTGGGCAAGAGACCCAGTACTTC.

The chain recombines TRBV12-3 or TRBV12-4 with TRBJ2-1; tentatively, D is TRBD2 (5 bases). The CDR3 has 14 residues. V was trimmed by 5 bases and J by 6 bases, leaving 14 bases between them. CDR3 sequence reads: CASSHQRKTNEQFF. The DNA of the CDR3 is TGTGCCAGCAGTCACCAGCGGAAAACCAATGAGCAGTTCTTC.

This clonotype was seen ten or more times. V gene TRBV12-3 or TRBV12-4 combines with J gene TRBJ2-2; 7 bases line up with TRBD2. V was pared by 9 bases and J by 2 bases, with 3 bases of the junction left unmatched. The CDR3 contains 13 residues. This chain's CDR3 is CASGGVNTGELFF. DNA for the CDR3: TGTGCCAGTGGGGGGGTCAACACCGGGGAGCTGTTTTTT.

This rearrangement joins TRBV24-1 to TRBJ2-2; D possibly corresponds to TRBD1 (6 bases). Trimming removed 9 bases at V and 4 bases at J, with 11 bases between. CDR3 length equals 13 residues. The germline gives CDR1 KGHDR, CDR2 SFDVKD. Here the CDR3 DNA reads TGTGCCACCGAGGGGGAAGTCACCGGGGAGCTGTTTTTT. Translation: CATEGEVTGELFF.

The rearrangement uses TRBV11-3 and TRBJ1-2, with TRBD1 matching over 9 bases. V gave up 10 bases and J gave up 8 bases; unmatched junction bases: 8. This CDR3 has 12 residues. The germline V gene encodes CDR1 SGHNT and CDR2 YENEEA. CDR3 amino acids: CATTDRGRGYTF. In DNA, the CDR3 is TGTGCCACCACGGACAGGGGCCGAGGCTACACCTTC.

The rearrangement links TRBV5-1 to TRBJ2-7; D may be TRBD1 (7 bases). Germline V gene sequence: CDR1 SGHRS, CDR2 YFSETQ. The CDR3 extends over 19 amino acids. The V gene lost 1 base and the J gene lost 1 base, with 24 bases spanning the gap. CDR3 sequence: CASSLRAPRDSLVSYEQYF. The CDR3 nucleotides read TGCGCCAGCAGCTTGCGCGCCCCGCGGGACAGCCTTGTATCCTACGAGCAGTACTTC.

A few counts support this clonotype. This chain joins TRBV10-3 and TRBJ2-1, with no clear D. Germline V gene sequence: CDR1 ENHRY, CDR2 SYGVKD. V shed 3 bases and J shed 7 bases, with 13 bases lying between them. The CDR3 sequence is 14 residues long. CDR3 amino acids: CAISESGERNEQFF. CDR3 nucleotides: TGTGCCATCAGTGAATCGGGCGAACGTAATGAGCAGTTCTTC.

The V gene is TRBV27, the J gene TRBJ1-6; D unclear. Trimming removed 6 bases from V and 7 bases from J, with 7 bases in between. The germline gives CDR1 MNHEY, CDR2 SMNVEV (reference sequence). CDR3 length: 12 residues. Written as DNA, the CDR3 is TGTGCCAGCAGGCGAACCAATTCACCCCTCCACTTT. Encoded protein: CASRRTNSPLHF.

The chain combines TRBV25-1 with TRBJ1-6; TRBD1 matches at 8 bases. This CDR3 has 16 amino acids. Germline V gene sequence: CDR1 MGHDK, CDR2 SYGVNS. The V segment lost 0 bases and the J segment 4 bases; nucleotides outside the gene matches: 2. This CDR3 reads CASSEYQGAYNSPLHF. CDR3 nucleotide sequence: TGTGCCAGCAGTGAATATCAGGGGGCGTATAATTCACCCCTCCACTTT.

This clonotype was detected once. V and J are TRBV2 and TRBJ1-1; D is possibly TRBD1 (5 bases). This CDR3 region has 15 residues. Germline CDR1 is SNHLY and CDR2 is FYNNEI. Trimming removed 6 bases at V and 1 base at J, with 15 bases between. CDR3 region: CASRISGYGNTEAFF. In DNA form, the CDR3 reads TGTGCCAGCAGGATTTCAGGGTATGGGAACACTGAAGCTTTCTTT. The entire variable domain, with the rest obtained from reference TRBV2 and TRBJ1-1, is as follows: EPEVTQTPSHQVTQMGQEVILRCVPISNHLYFYWYRQILGQKVEFLVSFYNNEISEKSEIFDDQFSVERPDGSNFTLKIRSTKLEDSAMYFCASRISGYGNTEAFFGQGTRLTVV.

This chain joins TRBV7-9 and TRBJ1-2; 9 bases line up with TRBD1. V trimming: 7 bases; J trimming: 4 bases; junction bases outside the gene matches: 13. CDR3 size: 16 residues. CDR1 and CDR2 from the germline V gene are SEHNR and FQNEAQ (reference sequence). CDR3 nucleotide sequence: TGTGCCAGCATCACCGGGACAGGGTTCCTACCCTATGGCTACACCTTC. Protein sequence: CASITGTGFLPYGYTF.

In this sample, this clonotype turned up a few times. The chain has TRBV7-3 and TRBJ2-1, with 9 nucleotides matching TRBD2. With 5 bases clipped from V and 9 bases from J, the junction kept 11 bases outside the gene matches. The CDR3 length is 15 residues. The germline V gene has CDR1 SGHTA and CDR2 FQGTGA. CDR3 protein: CASSPFGGGASEQFF. CDR3 sequence (DNA): TGTGCCAGCAGCCCCTTCGGCGGGGGGGCAAGTGAGCAGTTCTTC.

This clonotype was found once. This sequence joins TRBV5-1 and TRBJ1-1, with 7 bases identical to TRBD1. The J segment lost 2 bases and the V segment lost 0 bases, leaving 10 bases of the junction unmatched. The CDR3 contains 17 residues. Per germline, CDR1 SGHRS and CDR2 YFSETQ. The DNA for the CDR3 is TGCGCCAGCAGCTTGGAAACAGGGGTAATCGGTAACACTGAAGCTTTCTTT. It is translated as CASSLETGVIGNTEAFF.

The V gene is TRBV25-1, the J gene TRBJ1-2, with D maybe TRBD1 (5 bases). The CDR3 runs to 13 residues. Germline CDR1 reads MGHDK; CDR2 reads SYGVNS. V was clipped by 7 bases and J by 8 bases, with 17 bases between them. CDR3 nucleotide sequence: TGTGCCAGCACGATCGGGGCTTCTTCGGGCTACACCTTC. It codes for CASTIGASSGYTF.